This T cell receptor beta chain was found in a study of T-cell reconstitution after alpha-beta-depleted transplantation in children. Researchers prepared the TCRbeta library using unique molecular identifiers, the study reports. TCRdb reanalysed the PCR reads using MiXCR and keeps one entry per CDR3 protein. Here the sample spans around 530,000 distinct CDR3 sequences, about 30% being singletons. CDR3 length: 13 amino acids. After removal of 7 bases from V and 3 bases from J, the junction contained 2 bases not matched to a gene. The germline CDR1 and CDR2 sequences are KGHDR and SFDVKD. This chain joins TRBV24-1 and TRBJ2-3, with 8 bases fitting TRBD2. Sequencing used PBMCs from the stem cell graft donor, obtained from the stem cell graft. The clonotype originates from a human donor who donated a stem cell graft to a child with aplastic anemia. CDR3: CATRAGVTDTQYF. Written as DNA, the CDR3 is TGTGCCACCAGAGCGGGAGTGACAGATACGCAGTATTTT.